Sequencing of this T cell receptor beta chain was carried out in a study of CD4 T cells in relation to SARS-CoV-2 and coronaviruses. On this clone: The target antigen is unknown.

Clones were read by immunoSEQ multiplex PCR, and TCRdb kept only the in-frame ones, dropping some. The repertoire includes 25,000 to 30,000 clones, 73% of them detected once, and around a fifth sits in the top ten. Trimming cost V 1 base and J 1 base, with 9 bases left between them. CDR1 and CDR2 from the germline V gene are MGHRA and YSYEKL. The CDR3 contains 15 residues. Before the COVID-19 pandemic, during about 2011-2019, CD4+ T cells were taken from unexposed donors. After 10 to 11 days of culture, CD4+ T cells were isolated. The chain recombines TRBV4-1 with TRBJ2-3; tentatively, D is TRBD2 (6 bases). The clonotype comes from a human donor in good health. The material sequenced was CD4+ T cells from PBMCs, cultured in vitro. The CDR3 loop is CASSQGGEGTDTQYF. The CDR3 nucleotides are TGCGCCAGCAGCCAAGGGGGGGAGGGCACAGATACGCAGTATTTT.